Below are 9 T cell receptor beta chains sequenced from a single sample in a study of Graves' ophthalmopathy and Graves' hyperthyroidism. RNA transcripts were the source from which TCR beta CDR3 regions were amplified. HTBI-primed first-round RT-PCR preceded second-round multiplex PCR. TCRdb called the multiplex PCR reads again in MiXCR, with one record for every CDR3 protein. The data hold about 550,000 distinct CDR3 sequences, with 35% to 45% observed a single time. Sequencing was performed on peripheral blood or thyroid tissue (not recorded which). These receptors all stem from an adult man with Graves' hyperthyroidism.

This clonotype appeared once. The CDR3 end shows no conserved phenylalanine or tryptophan, and so a read error is likely. The DNA is left out, because the CDR3 cannot be placed on it with certainty; the CDR3 is given as TCRdb lists it. This chain uses TRBV20-1 with TRBJ2-5; the listed D gene, TRBD1, was not tested against the DNA. Inclusive of both ends, the CDR3 amounts to 8 amino acids. Germline CDR1 and CDR2: DFQATT and SNEGSKA (reference sequence). The CDR3 loop reads CSAREGGS.

A note on this clonotype: The CDR3 does not close with the conserved phenylalanine or tryptophan, likely indicating a read error. The genes are TRBV14 and TRBJ2-6, with a possible D match to TRBD2 (5 bases). The CDR3 has 14 amino acids. Trimming took 3 bases from V and 5 from J, leaving 8 bases between them. Germline loops: CDR1 SGHDN, CDR2 FVKESK. The CDR3: CASSQGDRANVLTS. CDR3 nucleotide sequence: TGTGCCAGCAGCCAGGGAGACAGGGCCAACGTCCTGACTTCC.

This clonotype appeared many times. The J gene is TRBJ1-6, the V gene TRBV9; D gene uncertain. V was shortened by 1 base and J by 0 bases, with 8 bases between the two germline ends. In germline, CDR1 is SGDLS, CDR2 YYNGEE. The CDR3 spans 16 residues. In nucleotides, the CDR3 is TGTGCCAGCAGCGTATCCACCTCCTCCTATAATTCACCCCTCCACTTT. It specifies CASSVSTSSYNSPLHF.

This clonotype was found many times. The V gene is TRBV7-2, the J gene TRBJ1-1; TRBD1 is a possible D gene (6 bases). The CDR3 is 14 amino acids. V was pared by 4 bases and J by 2 bases, with 11 bases between. Germline V gives CDR1 SGHTA, CDR2 FQGNSA. The CDR3 bases are TGTGCCAGCAGCTACCGGACAGAAAACACTGAAGCTTTCTTT. The encoded protein is CASSYRTENTEAFF.

Notes on this clonotype: This may come from a read error, since a much larger clone is one base off. The chain employs TRBV20-1 and TRBJ2-5; TRBD2 aligns across 11 bases. The junction had 9 bases not matched to a gene; V was cut back by 4 bases and J by 5 bases. The CDR3 sequence is 15 residues long. The germline V gene encodes CDR1 DFQATT and CDR2 SNEGSKA (reference sequence). The CDR3 region has the DNA TGCAGTGCTAAGACTAGCGGGGAGGCCCGTGAGACCCAGTACTTC. Translating gives CSAKTSGEARETQYF.

This chain uses TRBV7-2 with TRBJ2-7; TRBD2 is a possible D gene (6 bases). The CDR3 is 16 residues long. Looked up from germline, CDR1 is SGHTA and CDR2 is FQGNSA. The V gene lost 1 base and the J gene lost 3 bases, with 16 bases spanning the gap. In nucleotides, the CDR3 is TGTGCCAGCAGCTTAGACGGGACCTGGGGGGACTACGAGCAGTACTTC. This encodes CASSLDGTWGDYEQYF. The whole variable domain, remainder taken from reference TRBV7-2 and TRBJ2-7, is GAGVSQSPSNKVTEKGKDVELRCDPISGHTALYWYRQSLGQGLEFLIYFQGNSAPDKSGLPSDRFSAERTGGSVSTLTIQRTQQEDSAVYLCASSLDGTWGDYEQYFGPGTRLTVT.

This clonotype has at least ten counts. The chain carries TRBV6-5 and TRBJ1-2; 8 bases match TRBD1. The V gene's germline CDR1 is MNHEY and CDR2 SVGAGI. The ends lost 4 bases at V and 7 bases at J; junction bases unmatched: 5. The CDR3 runs to 13 residues. CDR3 in DNA: TGTGCCAGCAGTTGGACAGGGACAGGTGGCTACACCTTC. Protein sequence: CASSWTGTGGYTF.

This clonotype was observed a handful of times. This rearrangement joins TRBV20-1 to TRBJ2-3, with TRBD2 matching over 10 bases. Germline V gene data show CDR1 as DFQATT and CDR2 as SNEGSKA (reference sequence). The CDR3 totals 18 residues. Losses at the gene ends were 0 bases for V and 1 base for J; bases not matched to a gene: 10. The CDR3 here is CSARDTLGAGGGTDTQYF. For the CDR3, the DNA is TGCAGTGCTAGAGATACCCTGGGAGCGGGAGGGGGCACAGATACGCAGTATTTT.

V is TRBV19 and J is TRBJ2-7, with D possibly TRBD1 on 6 matching bases. The CDR3 runs 14 residues. V was shortened by 5 bases and J by 0 bases, with 11 bases between the two germline ends. Germline loops: CDR1 LNHDA, CDR2 SQIVND (reference sequence). CDR3 bases: TGTGCCAGTAGTCAAGACAGGCGCTCCTACGAGCAGTACTTC. Its protein is CASSQDRRSYEQYF.